Following are 23 T cell receptor beta chains from one sample sequenced in a study of blood T cell repertoires in COVID-19. Repertoires were generated with immunoSEQ multiplex PCR, while TCRdb's copy carries only in-frame clones and drops some. Here the sample spans over 250,000 clones, around 87% being singletons. The sequenced sample was peripheral blood. Receptors originate from a woman in her 50s with acute or convalescent COVID-19.

The chain recombines TRBV5-1 with TRBJ2-5; D gene unclear. V was trimmed by 4 bases and J by 2 bases, leaving 15 bases between them. CDR1 is SGHRS, CDR2 YFSETQ, per germline. CDR3 length: 15 amino acids. The CDR3 DNA follows: TGCGCCAGCAGCGCGCAGCCGGGTCGGCAAGAGACCCAGTACTTC. It is translated as CASSAQPGRQETQYF.

The J gene is TRBJ2-7, the V gene TRBV7-2, with a tentative D call TRBD1 (5 bases). V lost 1 base and J lost 2, with 9 bases in between. The CDR3 is 14 amino acids. Germline CDR1 is SGHTA and CDR2 is FQGNSA. This CDR3 reads CASSLDGAPYEQYF. The CDR3, as DNA: TGTGCCAGCAGCTTAGATGGGGCACCCTACGAGCAGTACTTC.

This chain connects TRBV6-1 to TRBJ1-5, with 8 bases aligning to TRBD1. V shed 1 base, J shed 4 bases, and the junction held 6 bases outside the gene matches. The CDR3 consists of 16 residues. Germline-derived CDR1 and CDR2 are MNHNS and SASEGT. This chain's CDR3 is CASSEGRGRRNQPQHF. CDR3 in DNA: TGTGCCAGCAGTGAAGGCAGGGGGCGCCGGAATCAGCCCCAGCATTTT.

The CDR3 nucleotides are TGTGCCAGCAACGGCGGAAACACTGAAGCTTTCTTT. Its protein is CASNGGNTEAFF. The rearrangement joins TRBV28 to TRBJ1-1; D remains unclear. CDR3 length equals 12 residues. Trimming removed 7 bases from V and 2 bases from J, with 8 bases in between. Germline V gene sequence: CDR1 MDHEN, CDR2 SYDVKM.

The V gene is TRBV7-9, the J gene TRBJ2-5; TRBD2 matches at 12 bases. The CDR3 is made up of 15 amino acids. Germline V CDR1 and CDR2: SEHNR, FQNEAQ (reference sequence). The V segment lost 1 base and the J segment 4 bases; nucleotides outside the gene matches: 1. The CDR3 DNA reads TGTGCCAGCAGCTTAGTACTAGCGGGGGGAGAGACCCAGTACTTC. It codes for CASSLVLAGGETQYF.

The count of this clone is one. The chain is built from TRBV5-4 and TRBJ2-3; 9 positions agree with TRBD2. Trimming at V came to 0 bases and at J to 2 bases, leaving 7 bases not matched to a gene. The CDR3 totals 17 residues. From germline, CDR1 is SGHNT and CDR2 YYREEE (reference sequence). The CDR3 sequence is CASSLEGLAGSTDTQYF. DNA for the CDR3: TGTGCCAGCAGCTTGGAGGGGCTAGCGGGATCCACAGATACGCAGTATTTT.

This chain links TRBV27 with TRBJ1-5, with D perhaps TRBD1 (5 bases). Germline V gene data show CDR1 as MNHEY and CDR2 as SMNVEV (reference sequence). V was cut by 0 bases and J by 4 bases, with 7 bases left in between. CDR3 length: 14 amino acids. The CDR3 loop reads CASSLSDSNQPQHF. CDR3 bases: TGTGCCAGCAGTTTATCCGACAGTAATCAGCCCCAGCATTTT.

The chain has TRBV7-9 and TRBJ1-5; TRBD1 matches at 10 bases. There are 15 residues in the CDR3. Germline V CDR1 and CDR2: SEHNR, FQNEAQ (reference sequence). V was pared by 3 bases and J by 7 bases, with 6 bases of the junction left unmatched. CDR3 in DNA: TGTGCCAGCAGCTTTGGGACAGGGGCAGGGCAGCCCCAGCATTTT. Translating it yields CASSFGTGAGQPQHF.

The genes are TRBV19 and TRBJ2-7; 11 nucleotides agree with TRBD2. The CDR3 covers 20 residues. Germline lookup yields CDR1 LNHDA and CDR2 SQIVND (reference sequence). V shed 3 bases and J 0 bases; nucleotides not matched to a gene: 16. For the CDR3, the DNA is TGTGCCAGTAGTATTAGTCCCTGGACTAGCGGGTTCGATAGCTCCTACGAGCAGTACTTC. As protein: CASSISPWTSGFDSSYEQYF.

The V call is TRBV10-1, the J call TRBJ1-5, with D tentatively TRBD1 (5 bases). The CDR3 covers 13 residues. V was pared by 8 bases and J by 4 bases, with 12 bases between. The germline V gene encodes CDR1 WNHNN and CDR2 SYGVQD (reference sequence). The CDR3 DNA follows: TGCGCCAGCTCATCGGGGGTAAATCAGCCCCAGCATTTT. Its protein product is CASSSGVNQPQHF.

The genes are TRBV4-1 and TRBJ2-1, with 11 bases identical to TRBD2. V lost 1 base and J lost 15; bases outside the gene matches: 11. The length of the CDR3 is 15 residues. Looked up from germline, CDR1 is MGHRA and CDR2 is YSYEKL. CDR3: CASSQVTSGTNQRFF. As DNA, the CDR3 is TGCGCCAGCAGCCAAGTGACTAGCGGGACGAATCAGCGGTTCTTC.

The V call is TRBV9, the J call TRBJ2-1; a possible D gene is TRBD1 (6 bases). Germline loops: CDR1 SGDLS, CDR2 YYNGEE. The CDR3 contains 16 residues. Trimming stripped 6 bases from V and 0 bases from J, with 16 bases between. The CDR3 sequence: CASNPNDRSSYNEQFF. DNA of the CDR3: TGTGCCAGCAACCCCAATGACAGGAGCTCCTACAATGAGCAGTTCTTC. The full variable domain, in which reference TRBV9 and TRBJ2-1 provide the parts outside the CDR3, is DSGVTQTPKHLITATGQRVTLRCSPRSGDLSVYWYQQSLDQGLQFLIQYYNGEERAKGNILERFSAQQFPDLHSELNLSSLELGDSALYFCASNPNDRSSYNEQFFGPGTRLTVL.

This CDR3 reads CASSPTGGSTDTQYF. The CDR3 DNA reads TGTGCCAGCTCTCCTACAGGGGGTAGCACAGATACGCAGTATTTT. V is TRBV18 and J is TRBJ2-3, with 8 bases aligning to TRBD1. The germline V gene has CDR1 KGHSH and CDR2 LQKENI. V lost 6 bases and J lost 0; bases outside the gene matches: 5. The CDR3 sequence is 15 residues long.

The gene calls are TRBV7-2 and TRBJ1-5; 7 positions agree with TRBD1. This CDR3 contains 14 residues. V trimming: 5 bases; J trimming: 6 bases; junction bases outside the gene matches: 7. Germline V gives CDR1 SGHTA, CDR2 FQGNSA. The CDR3 nucleotides are TGTGCCAGCAGCGACAGGGTTTCGAGTCAGCCCCAGCATTTT. Protein: CASSDRVSSQPQHF.

The chain combines TRBV6-5 with TRBJ2-7; TRBD1 matches at 7 bases. The CDR3 is 13 amino acids. The V and J ends lost 6 bases and 1 base, in that order; junction bases with no gene match: 3. Germline values: CDR1 MNHEY, CDR2 SVGAGI. The CDR3 DNA reads TGTGCCAGCAGAGGGACAGCTTCCTACGAGCAGTACTTC. Translating it yields CASRGTASYEQYF.

V is TRBV19 and J is TRBJ2-7; D ambiguous. CDR1 is LNHDA and CDR2 is SQIVND in the germline V gene (reference sequence). This CDR3 comprises 14 residues. V lost 3 bases and J 1 base, leaving 10 bases between the germline ends. The CDR3 DNA sequence: TGTGCCAGTAGTATCGGTGGTAGTTCCTACGAGCAGTACTTC. Its translation is CASSIGGSSYEQYF.

This sequence joins TRBV7-8 and TRBJ2-5; D remains unclear. The germline V gene encodes CDR1 SGHVS and CDR2 FQNEAQ. Trimming took 5 bases from V and 3 from J, leaving 13 bases between them. There are 14 residues in the CDR3. The CDR3 DNA reads as TGTGCCAGCAGCGCTGCTAGAGATAAAGAGACCCAGTACTTC. This codes for CASSAARDKETQYF.

The V and J genes are TRBV9 and TRBJ2-1, with TRBD2 as a possible D gene (5 bases). The V gene's germline CDR1 is SGDLS and CDR2 YYNGEE. Trimming took off 3 bases at V and 2 bases at J, with 12 bases between the two ends. CDR3 length equals 15 residues. CDR3 nucleotide sequence: TGTGCCAGCAGCGGAACTAGTATCGCCTACAATGAGCAGTTCTTC. Its translation is CASSGTSIAYNEQFF. Variable domain in full (rest from reference TRBV9 and TRBJ2-1): DSGVTQTPKHLITATGQRVTLRCSPRSGDLSVYWYQQSLDQGLQFLIQYYNGEERAKGNILERFSAQQFPDLHSELNLSSLELGDSALYFCASSGTSIAYNEQFFGPGTRLTVL.

V gene TRBV2 combines with J gene TRBJ1-3; TRBD1 matches 10 bases. This CDR3 contains 15 residues. The germline gives CDR1 SNHLY, CDR2 FYNNEI. V lost 6 bases, J lost 3 bases, and 5 bases stayed unmatched. The CDR3 loop reads CASRRTGGGGNTIYF. Written as DNA, the CDR3 is TGTGCCAGCAGACGGACAGGGGGAGGTGGAAACACCATATATTTT.

This chain joins TRBV21-1 and TRBJ2-2; the table's D call, TRBD2, was not checked against the DNA. TRBV21-1 is a pseudogene segment. This CDR3 has 17 amino acids. CDR3 in amino acids: CASSSTSGRVYPGELFF. DNA for the CDR3: TGTGCCAGCAGCTCGACTAGCGGGAGGGTGTATCCCGGGGAGCTGTTTTTT.

The chain employs TRBV15 and TRBJ1-1; maybe TRBD1 (5 bases). Deletions cut 3 bases from V and 6 bases from J, with 14 bases between. The CDR3 is 14 amino acids. The germline V gene has CDR1 LNHNV and CDR2 YYDKDF (reference sequence). CDR3 nucleotide sequence: TGTGCCACCAGCAGGGTTGAACGGGGGGCTGAAGCTTTCTTT. It codes for CATSRVERGAEAFF.

This rearrangement joins TRBV28 to TRBJ2-7; the D is unclear. CDR3 size: 18 residues. V lost 3 bases and J lost 0, with 21 bases in between. Germline assignment: CDR1 MDHEN and CDR2 SYDVKM. As DNA, the CDR3 is TGTGCCAGCAGTTTCGGTGTGGGCATTCCTTCTACCTCCTACGAGCAGTACTTC. The encoded protein is CASSFGVGIPSTSYEQYF.

The V call is TRBV5-1, the J call TRBJ2-1; 10 nucleotides match TRBD2. The CDR3 totals 16 residues. Trimming at V came to 2 bases and at J to 9 bases, leaving 11 bases not matched to a gene. CDR1 is SGHRS and CDR2 is YFSETQ in the germline V gene. The CDR3: CASSFLGLAGAGEQFF. The CDR3 region has the DNA TGCGCCAGCAGCTTTTTAGGGCTAGCGGGAGCGGGTGAGCAGTTCTTC.